The following is a T cell receptor beta chain sequence with its context. The antigen is not known. Trimming left V 4 bases short and J 3 bases short, with 10 bases between. Germline CDR1 SGHDN, CDR2 FVKESK. CDR3 length: 14 residues. Primers for the PCR totalled 60 Vbeta and 13 Jbeta. Repertoires were generated with immunoSEQ multiplex PCR, while TCRdb's copy carries only in-frame clones and drops some. Of about 140,000 clones in the sample, 80% are singletons; the top ten hold 2.2%. The source of the sample is a study of cytomegalovirus exposure and HLA in healthy donors. General study points: Later analysis identified several of the most significant clusters that appeared linked to common viral pathogens.

This TCR derives from a man under 40 in good health and CMV-seronegative. V usage is TRBV14 and J usage is TRBJ2-1; perhaps TRBD2 as D (6 bases). The specimen was PBMCs. CDR3 sequence: CASSPGTFYNEQFF. The CDR3 coding sequence is TGTGCCAGCAGCCCTGGGACTTTCTACAATGAGCAGTTCTTC.